Below are 18 T cell receptor beta chains sequenced from a single sample in a study of blood T cell repertoires in COVID-19 (dated by TCRdb to the early 2020s). Libraries were constructed by the immunoSEQ multiplex PCR assay. TCRdb re-hosts the immuneACCESS table, in-frame sequences only. Its copies lack some clones; in the studies checked, an unresolved V gene accounts for under half of them, and the cause for the rest is not known. The sample table contains approximately 140,000 clones; only one count was recorded for 84% of them. The ten most abundant clones make up 5% to 7% of the sample. Sequenced sample: PBMCs or T cells enriched from blood (not recorded which). The receptors shown here come from a man between 40 and 49 years old with acute COVID-19.

This clone was counted a single time. This CDR3 is CASSFRGREGTEAFF. The CDR3 bases are TGTGCCAGCAGTTTTAGAGGACGGGAGGGCACTGAAGCTTTCTTT. The V gene is TRBV27, the J gene TRBJ1-1, with D unclear. The CDR3 contains 15 residues. The ends were cut back, 3 bases at V and 4 bases at J, with 15 bases in the middle. Germline loops: CDR1 MNHEY, CDR2 SMNVEV (reference sequence).

This chain uses TRBV6-5 with TRBJ2-7; possibly TRBD1 for D (6 bases). The CDR3 is 13 residues long. V gave up 8 bases and J gave up 0 bases, with 11 bases separating them. Germline V lookup: CDR1 MNHEY, CDR2 SVGAGI. CDR3 DNA sequence: TGTGCCAGCGGACAGCCTTACTCCTACGAGCAGTACTTC. It yields the protein CASGQPYSYEQYF.

This sequence joins TRBV11-2 and TRBJ2-7; TRBD2 is a possible D gene (5 bases). Looked up from germline, CDR1 is SGHAT and CDR2 is FQNNGV. With 7 bases removed from V and 1 base from J, the gap between germline ends came to 20 bases. This CDR3 contains 16 residues. The CDR3 DNA reads TGTGCCAGCAAGGAGGCCCGGGGATATAGTTCCTACGAGCAGTACTTC. The encoded protein is CASKEARGYSSYEQYF. Variable domain in full (rest from reference TRBV11-2 and TRBJ2-7): EAGVAQSPRYKIIEKRQSVAFWCNPISGHATLYWYQQILGQGPKLLIQFQNNGVVDDSQLPKDRFSAERLKGVDSTLKIQPAKLEDSAVYLCASKEARGYSSYEQYFGPGTRLTVT.

The V and J genes are TRBV10-2 and TRBJ2-1, with TRBD1 matching over 7 bases. The trim removed 6 bases at V and 1 base at J, leaving 6 bases unmatched. Germline CDR1 WSHSY, CDR2 SAAADI. The CDR3 loop spans 15 amino acids. In DNA, the CDR3 is TGCGCCAGCAGCCAGATGACAGGGTCCTACAATGAGCAGTTCTTC. This translates into CASSQMTGSYNEQFF.

The CDR3, as DNA: TGTGCCAGCAGCTTAGTGCAGGGGTCGGAAAAACTGTTTTTT. Translated: CASSLVQGSEKLFF. V gene TRBV11-2 combines with J gene TRBJ1-4; TRBD1 might be the D (6 bases). The germline V gene has CDR1 SGHAT and CDR2 FQNNGV. Between the trimmed V and J ends, which lost 1 base and 8 bases, there was a span of 11 bases. The CDR3 consists of 14 residues.

V is TRBV5-4 and J is TRBJ2-3; 9 bases are shared with TRBD2. This CDR3 is 18 amino acids long. V was clipped by 1 base and J by 6 bases; unmatched bases: 15. Per germline, CDR1 SGHNT and CDR2 YYREEE (reference sequence). The DNA for the CDR3 is TGTGCCAGCAGCTTGTATCTGGGTGAGCGGGAGGCTAGGGATACGCAGTATTTT. This codes for CASSLYLGEREARDTQYF.

The rearrangement links TRBV7-2 to TRBJ1-2; TRBD1 aligns across 9 bases. V was clipped by 4 bases and J by 5 bases; unmatched bases: 8. The CDR3 spans 15 residues. Germline assignment: CDR1 SGHTA and CDR2 FQGNSA. CDR3 protein: CASSSRTGAPYGYTF. CDR3 nucleotides: TGTGCCAGCAGCTCTCGGACAGGGGCCCCATATGGCTACACCTTC.

The V gene is TRBV28, the J gene TRBJ1-5; no clear D gene. V lost 5 bases and J lost 2, with 13 bases in between. The CDR3 totals 15 residues. CDR1 is MDHEN, CDR2 SYDVKM, per germline. The CDR3 protein is CASSQQTEGNQPQHF. In DNA, the CDR3 is TGTGCCAGCAGTCAACAGACGGAAGGCAATCAGCCCCAGCATTTT.

The V and J genes are TRBV19 and TRBJ2-7; 10 positions match TRBD2. CDR3 length equals 15 residues. After removal of 4 bases from V and 1 base from J, the junction contained 4 bases not matched to a gene. The germline V gene has CDR1 LNHDA and CDR2 SQIVND (reference sequence). CDR3 coding DNA: TGTGCCAGTAGTAATCGACTAGCGGGTTCCTACGAGCAGTACTTC. It yields the protein CASSNRLAGSYEQYF.

V usage is TRBV30 and J usage is TRBJ1-2, with D perhaps TRBD1 (5 bases). CDR1 is GTSNPN and CDR2 is SVGIG in the germline V gene (reference sequence). The CDR3 has 12 amino acids. V shed 2 bases and J shed 9 bases, with 13 bases lying between them. The CDR3 nucleotides read TGTGCCTGGAGTACGACAGTGGATAGCTACACCTTC. Its protein product is CAWSTTVDSYTF.

Concerning this clone itself: Distinct nucleotide sequences in the sample also encode this CDR3. This rearrangement joins TRBV10-3 to TRBJ2-5, with a possible D match to TRBD1 (6 bases). V was cut by 6 bases and J by 2 bases, with 13 bases left in between. The CDR3 has 14 residues. Germline CDR1 is ENHRY and CDR2 is SYGVKD. CDR3 loop: CAIRGDTGQETQYF. The CDR3 region has the DNA TGTGCCATCAGGGGGGACACAGGGCAAGAGACCCAGTACTTC.

The J gene is TRBJ1-4, the V gene TRBV7-2; 10 bases line up with TRBD1. J lost 8 bases, V lost 4 bases, and 1 base had no gene match. CDR3 size: 13 residues. Germline values: CDR1 SGHTA, CDR2 FQGNSA. This chain's CDR3 is CASSSDRGEKLFF. The CDR3 DNA is TGTGCCAGCAGCTCGGACAGGGGGGAAAAACTGTTTTTT.

This chain connects TRBV5-6 to TRBJ1-5; D remains ambiguous. This CDR3 is 12 amino acids long. The V end was cut by 0 bases, the J end by 8 bases, with 6 bases between. Germline CDR1 SGHDT, CDR2 YYEEEE. The CDR3 here is CASSLGGEPQHF. CDR3 nucleotides: TGTGCCAGCAGCTTGGGCGGGGAGCCCCAGCATTTT.

The chain carries TRBV5-1 and TRBJ2-1, with 7 bases lining up with TRBD1. The CDR3 has 13 residues. V trimming: 5 bases; J trimming: 12 bases; junction bases outside the gene matches: 11. Germline loops: CDR1 SGHRS, CDR2 YFSETQ. The CDR3 DNA is TGCGCCAGCAGTCATACACGCAGGGGGATGCAGTTCTTC. This gives the protein CASSHTRRGMQFF.

The rearrangement joins TRBV12-3 or TRBV12-4 to TRBJ2-1, with D maybe TRBD2 (6 bases). V was shortened by 6 bases and J by 14 bases, with 14 bases between the two germline ends. The CDR3 consists of 11 residues. CDR3 nucleotide sequence: TGTGCCAGCAGCGTAGGGTGGGAGGAGTTCTTC. Translating gives CASSVGWEEFF.

The chain carries TRBV9 and TRBJ1-5; a weak D match, TRBD1 (5 bases). The CDR3 covers 15 residues. CDR1 is SGDLS and CDR2 is YYNGEE in the germline V gene. Trimming cost V 4 bases and J 6 bases, with 17 bases left between them. CDR3 sequence (DNA): TGTGCCAGCAGCCCCCAGGGTGACGGCGGTCAGCCCCAGCATTTT. It translates to CASSPQGDGGQPQHF.

The chain has TRBV7-9 and TRBJ1-2; the match to TRBD1 covers 7 bases. J gave up 3 bases and V 5 bases, and 3 bases lay outside the gene matches. Germline CDR1 is SEHNR and CDR2 is FQNEAQ (reference sequence). This CDR3 has 13 residues. The chain's CDR3 is CASSQGQHYGYTF. The CDR3 DNA reads TGTGCCAGCAGCCAGGGACAGCACTATGGCTACACCTTC.

The rearrangement joins TRBV7-8 to TRBJ1-1; D ambiguous. This CDR3 comprises 14 residues. Trimming took 5 bases from V and 4 from J, leaving 14 bases between them. Germline V lookup: CDR1 SGHVS, CDR2 FQNEAQ. The CDR3 DNA is TGTGCCAGCAGCCCACGAGGCAGTATCACTGAAGCTTTCTTT. It encodes CASSPRGSITEAFF.